Each of the 17 T cell receptor beta chains below was sequenced from the same sample in a study of cytomegalovirus exposure and HLA in healthy donors. Repertoires were generated with immunoSEQ multiplex PCR, while TCRdb's copy carries only in-frame clones and drops some. The profile shows about 330,000 clones, 87% of them singletons. The sequenced sample was PBMCs. All receptors derive from a woman in her twenties or thirties in good health and CMV-seropositive.

V gene TRBV27 combines with J gene TRBJ2-1; 10 nucleotides line up with TRBD2. Germline V gives CDR1 MNHEY, CDR2 SMNVEV (reference sequence). This CDR3 has 18 amino acids. Losses at the gene ends were 5 bases for V and 7 bases for J; bases not matched to a gene: 17. CDR3 coding DNA: TGTGCCAGCAGTCCACCTGGGGTGATAGCGGGAGGAGGGAATGAGCAGTTCTTC. Translating it yields CASSPPGVIAGGGNEQFF.

This chain links TRBV2 with TRBJ1-5; 11 nucleotides agree with TRBD1. After removal of 5 bases from V and 9 bases from J, the junction contained 6 bases not matched to a gene. Germline loops: CDR1 SNHLY, CDR2 FYNNEI. This CDR3 has 14 amino acids. CDR3 residues: CASSRDRGSGPQHF. The CDR3 DNA reads TGTGCCAGCAGTAGGGACAGGGGGTCGGGGCCCCAGCATTTT.

The rearrangement uses TRBV29-1 and TRBJ1-2; D perhaps matches TRBD1 (5 bases). Trimming removed 4 bases at V and 0 bases at J, with 15 bases between. There are 15 residues in the CDR3. Germline lookup yields CDR1 SQVTM and CDR2 ANQGSEA. CDR3 protein: CSVAGTIPTNYGYTF. The CDR3 coding sequence is TGCAGCGTTGCGGGGACGATACCAACTAACTATGGCTACACCTTC.

The rearrangement uses TRBV9 and TRBJ2-7; tentatively, D is TRBD1 (6 bases). The germline CDR1 and CDR2 sequences are SGDLS and YYNGEE. Trimming took off 4 bases at V and 4 bases at J, with 18 bases between the two ends. The length of the CDR3 is 15 residues. The CDR3 bases are TGTGCCAGCAGCCCCCGTCCCGGGACACTTTACGAGCAGTACTTC. Translating gives CASSPRPGTLYEQYF.

This clone has a handful of counts. The chain employs TRBV4-1 and TRBJ2-7; 11 nucleotides match TRBD2. The germline CDR1 and CDR2 sequences are MGHRA and YSYEKL. With 2 bases clipped from V and 4 bases from J, the junction kept 7 bases outside the gene matches. The CDR3 is 16 residues long. CDR3 DNA sequence: TGCGCCAGCAGCCAAAGAGCAGGGACTAGCGGATACGAGCAGTACTTC. The encoded protein is CASSQRAGTSGYEQYF.

V is TRBV2 and J is TRBJ1-2; unclear D gene. CDR3 length: 14 amino acids. The ends were cut back, 10 bases at V and 0 bases at J, with 15 bases in the middle. Germline V gene sequence: CDR1 SNHLY, CDR2 FYNNEI. The CDR3: CAKPGYSANYGYTF. The CDR3 bases are TGTGCCAAACCAGGATATTCAGCTAACTATGGCTACACCTTC.

The chain couples TRBV4-3 to TRBJ2-7; 11 bases are shared with TRBD2. V trimming: 5 bases; J trimming: 2 bases; junction bases outside the gene matches: 5. CDR1 is LGHNA, CDR2 YSLEER, per germline. The length of the CDR3 is 15 residues. The CDR3 region has the DNA TGCGCCAGCAGCAAAAATAGCGGGGGGGCCTACGAGCAGTACTTC. Amino acids: CASSKNSGGAYEQYF.

The genes are TRBV5-4 and TRBJ2-1; the D gene is possibly TRBD1 (6 bases). V lost 5 bases to trimming and J lost 4 bases, with 19 bases between them. CDR1 and CDR2 (germline): SGHNT, YYREEE (reference sequence). CDR3 size: 16 residues. CDR3 coding DNA: TGTGCCAGCAGTCCTGCACAGGGAATGGGATACAATGAGCAGTTCTTC. Protein: CASSPAQGMGYNEQFF.

This clone was recorded a few times. The gene calls are TRBV10-3 and TRBJ1-2; the D is unclear. This CDR3 region has 12 residues. V was shortened by 8 bases and J by 0 bases, with 7 bases between the two germline ends. Germline V CDR1 and CDR2: ENHRY, SYGVKD. In DNA, the CDR3 is TGTGCCATCTCATATACTAACTATGGCTACACCTTC. It yields the protein CAISYTNYGYTF.

V and J are TRBV25-1 and TRBJ2-5, with TRBD1 matching over 10 bases. J was trimmed by 4 bases and V by 4 bases; bases with no gene match: 15. The CDR3 consists of 18 residues. CDR1 is MGHDK, CDR2 SYGVNS, per germline. The CDR3 reads CASSGAPGQGFIGETQYF. The CDR3 DNA reads as TGTGCCAGCAGTGGAGCCCCGGGACAGGGGTTTATTGGAGAGACCCAGTACTTC.

The rearrangement links TRBV7-6 to TRBJ2-1; 10 bases map to TRBD2. The CDR3 has 15 residues. The germline CDR1 and CDR2 sequences are SGHVS and FNYEAQ. The J segment lost 6 bases and the V segment lost 5 bases, leaving 7 bases of the junction unmatched. CDR3 sequence reads: CASSLRLAGVNEQFF. CDR3 bases: TGTGCCAGCAGCCTGCGGCTAGCGGGAGTCAATGAGCAGTTCTTC. Based on the CDR3 plus reference TRBV7-6 and TRBJ2-1, the full variable domain is GAGVSQSPRYKVTKRGQDVALRCDPISGHVSLYWYRQALGQGPEFLTYFNYEAQQDKSGLPNDRFSAERPEGSISTLTIQRTEQRDSAMYRCASSLRLAGVNEQFFGPGTRLTVL.

This chain joins TRBV5-1 and TRBJ2-3; weak D call: TRBD1 (5 bases). The CDR3 is 16 amino acids. Looked up from germline, CDR1 is SGHRS and CDR2 is YFSETQ. Trimming shortened V by 5 bases and J by 2 bases, and 18 bases separated the two germline ends. CDR3 loop: CASSLGLGPVTDTQYF. The CDR3 DNA reads as TGCGCCAGCAGTCTGGGATTGGGGCCCGTCACAGATACGCAGTATTTT.

V is TRBV28 and J is TRBJ2-7; 7 bases are shared with TRBD1. Germline trimming cut 4 bases from V and 4 bases from J; bases unmatched to any gene: 7. Germline lookup yields CDR1 MDHEN and CDR2 SYDVKM. This CDR3 spans 14 amino acids. Here the CDR3 DNA reads TGTGCCAGCAGTTGGGGACAGCCCCGTTACGAGCAGTACTTC. Residues: CASSWGQPRYEQYF.

The V and J genes are TRBV9 and TRBJ2-1; 11 nucleotides line up with TRBD2. The germline V gene encodes CDR1 SGDLS and CDR2 YYNGEE. CDR3 length: 18 amino acids. J was trimmed by 8 bases and V by 0 bases; bases with no gene match: 13. Here the CDR3 DNA reads TGTGCCAGCAGCGTAGGACAGGCGTTGACTAGCGGGAAGGATGAGCAGTTCTTC. This codes for CASSVGQALTSGKDEQFF.

A word on this clone: Different DNA sequences within this sample yield the same CDR3. The V and J genes are TRBV5-6 and TRBJ1-2; D remains unclear. The CDR3 is 12 amino acids. Trimming took 0 bases from V and 4 from J, leaving 4 bases between them. Germline CDR1 SGHDT, CDR2 YYEEEE. This CDR3 is CASSLAGYGYTF. The CDR3 nucleotides read TGTGCCAGCAGCTTGGCGGGCTATGGCTACACCTTC.

This clone showed up just a few times. V and J are TRBV28 and TRBJ2-5; tentative D call: TRBD1 (6 bases). The CDR3 is 14 amino acids. Germline values: CDR1 MDHEN, CDR2 SYDVKM. Trimming stripped 6 bases from V and 5 bases from J, with 16 bases between. CDR3 in amino acids: CASSYRARVETQYF. As DNA, the CDR3 is TGTGCCAGCAGCTACAGGGCCCGCGTGGAGACCCAGTACTTC.

The chain has TRBV6-5 and TRBJ1-2, with 8 bases that match TRBD1. J lost 5 bases, V lost 7 bases, and 9 bases had no gene match. Germline loops: CDR1 MNHEY, CDR2 SVGAGI. This CDR3 contains 14 residues. The CDR3 DNA reads TGTGCCAGCACCCTGGACCAGGGGGCTTATGGCTACACCTTC. Protein sequence: CASTLDQGAYGYTF.